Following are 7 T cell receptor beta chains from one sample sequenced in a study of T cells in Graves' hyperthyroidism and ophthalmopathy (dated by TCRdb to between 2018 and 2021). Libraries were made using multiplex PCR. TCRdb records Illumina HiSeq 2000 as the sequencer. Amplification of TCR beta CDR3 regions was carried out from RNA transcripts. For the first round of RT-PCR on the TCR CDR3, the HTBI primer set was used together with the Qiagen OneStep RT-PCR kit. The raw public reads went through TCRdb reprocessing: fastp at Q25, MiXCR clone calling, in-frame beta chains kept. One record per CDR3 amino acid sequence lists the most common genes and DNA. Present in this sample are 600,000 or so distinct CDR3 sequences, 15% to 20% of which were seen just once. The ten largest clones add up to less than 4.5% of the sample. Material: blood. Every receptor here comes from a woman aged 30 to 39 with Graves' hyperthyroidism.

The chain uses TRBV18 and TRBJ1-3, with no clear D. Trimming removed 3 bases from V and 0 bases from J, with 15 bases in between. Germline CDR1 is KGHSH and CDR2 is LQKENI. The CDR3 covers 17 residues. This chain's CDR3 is CASSPIPSIDSGNTIYF. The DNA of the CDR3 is TGTGCCAGCTCACCCATCCCTTCAATTGACTCTGGAAACACCATATATTTT.

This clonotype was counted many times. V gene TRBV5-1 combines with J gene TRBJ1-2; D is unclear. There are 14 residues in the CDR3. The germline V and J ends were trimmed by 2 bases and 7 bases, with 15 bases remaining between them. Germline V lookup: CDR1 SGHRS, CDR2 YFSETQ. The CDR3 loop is CASSFGPASGGYTF. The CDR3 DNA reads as TGCGCCAGCAGCTTCGGACCGGCCAGTGGTGGCTACACCTTC.

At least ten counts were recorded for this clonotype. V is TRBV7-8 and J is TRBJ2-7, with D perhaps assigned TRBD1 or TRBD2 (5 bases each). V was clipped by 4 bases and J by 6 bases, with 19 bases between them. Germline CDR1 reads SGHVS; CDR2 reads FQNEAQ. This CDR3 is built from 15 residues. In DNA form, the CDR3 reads TGTGCCAGCAGCTCCACCCGGACCGGGACCTCCGAGCAGTACTTC. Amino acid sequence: CASSSTRTGTSEQYF.

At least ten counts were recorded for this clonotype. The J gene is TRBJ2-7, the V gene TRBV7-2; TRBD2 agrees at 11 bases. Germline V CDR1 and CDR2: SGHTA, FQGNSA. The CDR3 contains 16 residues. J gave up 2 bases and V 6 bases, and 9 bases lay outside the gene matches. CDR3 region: CASSRTSGSKTYEQYF. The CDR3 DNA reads TGTGCCAGCAGTCGGACTAGCGGGTCTAAGACCTACGAGCAGTACTTC.

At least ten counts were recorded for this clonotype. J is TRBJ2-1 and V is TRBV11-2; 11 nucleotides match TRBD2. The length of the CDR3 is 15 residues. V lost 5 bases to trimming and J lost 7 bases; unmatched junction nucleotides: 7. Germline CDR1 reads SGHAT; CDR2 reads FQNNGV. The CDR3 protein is CASSGELAGGNEQFF. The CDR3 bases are TGTGCCAGCAGCGGGGAGCTAGCGGGAGGTAATGAGCAGTTCTTC. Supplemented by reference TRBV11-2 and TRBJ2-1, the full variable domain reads EAGVAQSPRYKIIEKRQSVAFWCNPISGHATLYWYQQILGQGPKLLIQFQNNGVVDDSQLPKDRFSAERLKGVDSTLKIQPAKLEDSAVYLCASSGELAGGNEQFFGPGTRLTVL.

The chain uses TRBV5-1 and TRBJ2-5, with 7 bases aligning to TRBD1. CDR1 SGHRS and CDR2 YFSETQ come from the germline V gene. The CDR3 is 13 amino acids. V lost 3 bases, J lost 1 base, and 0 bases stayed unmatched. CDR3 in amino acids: CASSWTGQETQYF. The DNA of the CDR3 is TGCGCCAGCAGCTGGACAGGCCAAGAGACCCAGTACTTC.

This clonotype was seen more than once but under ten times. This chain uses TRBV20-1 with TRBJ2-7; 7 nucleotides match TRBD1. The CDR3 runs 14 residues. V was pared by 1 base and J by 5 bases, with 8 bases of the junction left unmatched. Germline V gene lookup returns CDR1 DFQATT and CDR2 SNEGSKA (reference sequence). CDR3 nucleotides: TGCAGTGCTAGAGTGACAGGGAGCCGCCACGAGCAGTACTTC. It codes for CSARVTGSRHEQYF.